Listed below are T cell receptor beta chains from one sample, sequenced in a study of cytomegalovirus exposure and HLA in healthy donors. Some clones are missing from TCRdb's copy, which holds only in-frame ones; the method was immunoSEQ multiplex PCR. The sample shows some 150,000 clones, 65% to 90% of them seen only once. The sample was PBMCs. All receptors come from a woman in her twenties or thirties in good health and CMV-seronegative. Both conserved end residues are part of each CDR3. Each record gives: J gene, clone size, D gene, V gene, CDR3 DNA, CDR3 protein. The D gene is left open where the match is weak. Some rows have no size entry. The others give once, few or many, or a class for an expanded clone.

J gene: TRBJ2-4; clone size: NA; D gene: NA; V gene: TRBV18; CDR3 DNA: TGTGCCAGCTCCCCCACCGTGGTGACAGAAGGGGCCAAAAACATTCAGTACTTC; CDR3 protein: CASSPTVVTEGAKNIQYF
J gene: TRBJ1-3; clone size: NA; D gene: NA; V gene: TRBV5-1; CDR3 DNA: TGCGCCAGCAGCTTGGGGGGCGCAAACACCATATATTTT; CDR3 protein: CASSLGGANTIYF
J gene: TRBJ2-2; clone size: NA; D gene: NA; V gene: TRBV9; CDR3 DNA: TGTGCCAGCAGCCCTACCATCGGGACAACGTTTACCGGGGAGCTGTTTTTT; CDR3 protein: CASSPTIGTTFTGELFF
J gene: TRBJ2-1; clone size: NA; D gene: NA; V gene: TRBV4-3; CDR3 DNA: TGCGCCAGCAGCCAAGATACGGGTCAGGGCACCTACAATGAGCAGTTCTTC; CDR3 protein: CASSQDTGQGTYNEQFF
J gene: TRBJ1-2; clone size: once; D gene: TRBD1; V gene: TRBV25-1; CDR3 DNA: TGTGCCAGCAGTGAACTGACAGGGGGCGCGTATGGCTACACCTTC; CDR3 protein: CASSELTGGAYGYTF
J gene: TRBJ2-7; clone size: NA; D gene: TRBD1; V gene: TRBV6-5; CDR3 DNA: TGTGCCAGCAGTTCCGACAGGGAAGGCTCCTACGAGCAGTACTTC; CDR3 protein: CASSSDREGSYEQYF
J gene: TRBJ1-4; clone size: once; D gene: TRBD1; V gene: TRBV5-4; CDR3 DNA: TGTGCCAGCAGCGCGTGGGACAGGTTTACAACTAATGAAAAACTGTTTTTT; CDR3 protein: CASSAWDRFTTNEKLFF
J gene: TRBJ2-1; clone size: NA; D gene: NA; V gene: TRBV4-3; CDR3 DNA: TGCGCCAGCAGCCAGAGGGACTCGTACAATGAGCAGTTCTTC; CDR3 protein: CASSQRDSYNEQFF
J gene: TRBJ1-5; clone size: NA; D gene: TRBD1; V gene: TRBV4-2; CDR3 DNA: TGTGCCAGCAGCCAAGTCCAGTATAGTCACAGGGGATCTCAGCCCCAGCATTTT; CDR3 protein: CASSQVQYSHRGSQPQHF
J gene: TRBJ1-2; clone size: NA; D gene: NA; V gene: TRBV19; CDR3 DNA: TGTGCCAGTAGTCCCCCCACGGGGTCCTCGAACTATGGCTACACCTTC; CDR3 protein: CASSPPTGSSNYGYTF
J gene: TRBJ1-5; clone size: NA; D gene: NA; V gene: TRBV30; CDR3 DNA: TGTGCCTGGGTAGCCTCTACAGGGCGTTATCAGCCCCAGCATTTT; CDR3 protein: CAWVASTGRYQPQHF
J gene: TRBJ2-7; clone size: NA; D gene: NA; V gene: TRBV30; CDR3 DNA: TGTGCCTGGAGTGCGGAGGAGACCTACGAGCAGTACTTC; CDR3 protein: CAWSAEETYEQYF
J gene: TRBJ2-6; clone size: NA; D gene: TRBD1; V gene: TRBV11-1; CDR3 DNA: TGTGCCAGCAGCTTTACTCGGGACAGGGCATCTGGGGCCAACGCCCTGACTTTC; CDR3 protein: CASSFTRDRASGANALTF
J gene: TRBJ2-2; clone size: NA; D gene: TRBD2; V gene: TRBV9; CDR3 DNA: TGTGCCAGCAGCGTAGCTACTCAGCGGGGGGGCTCCGGGGAGCTGTTTTTT; CDR3 protein: CASSVATQRGGSGELFF
J gene: TRBJ2-7; clone size: NA; D gene: TRBD2; V gene: TRBV30; CDR3 DNA: TGTGCCTGGAGTCGGGGGGGTACGTCCTACGAGCAGTACTTC; CDR3 protein: CAWSRGGTSYEQYF
J gene: TRBJ1-2; clone size: NA; D gene: TRBD1; V gene: TRBV7-9; CDR3 DNA: TGTGCCAGCAGCTTTGCTCCGGGACAGGGCCCCAACTATGGCTACACCTTC; CDR3 protein: CASSFAPGQGPNYGYTF
J gene: TRBJ1-2; clone size: NA; D gene: NA; V gene: TRBV13; CDR3 DNA: TGTGCCAGCAGCTTAGGCCAGGGGAGGGGCGGCTATGGCTACACCTTC; CDR3 protein: CASSLGQGRGGYGYTF
J gene: TRBJ1-5; clone size: NA; D gene: NA; V gene: TRBV6-1; CDR3 DNA: TGTGCCAGCAGTGAAGACAGGGATCAGCCCCAGCATTTT; CDR3 protein: CASSEDRDQPQHF
J gene: TRBJ1-2; clone size: NA; D gene: NA; V gene: TRBV28; CDR3 DNA: TGTGCCAGCCGAGGTCCCTCTGGCTACACCTTC; CDR3 protein: CASRGPSGYTF
J gene: TRBJ2-7; clone size: NA; D gene: TRBD1; V gene: TRBV7-9; CDR3 DNA: TGTGCCAGCAGCTGGGGACAGGCACCCTACGAGCAGTACTTC; CDR3 protein: CASSWGQAPYEQYF
J gene: TRBJ2-5; clone size: NA; D gene: NA; V gene: TRBV5-4; CDR3 DNA: TGTGCCAGCAGCGGTAGTTTGCAGACCCAGTACTTC; CDR3 protein: CASSGSLQTQYF
J gene: TRBJ1-2; clone size: NA; D gene: NA; V gene: TRBV5-4; CDR3 DNA: TGTGCCAGCAGCCTCTCAGGATCTGGCTACACCTTC; CDR3 protein: CASSLSGSGYTF
J gene: TRBJ2-5; clone size: NA; D gene: TRBD2; V gene: TRBV4-3; CDR3 DNA: TGCGCCAGCAGTAGACTAGCGGGGGGTCCTCAAGAGACCCAGTACTTC; CDR3 protein: CASSRLAGGPQETQYF
J gene: TRBJ1-1; clone size: NA; D gene: NA; V gene: TRBV5-4; CDR3 DNA: TGTGCCAGCAGCTTACAGGGAAAGTGGAACACTGAAGCTTTCTTT; CDR3 protein: CASSLQGKWNTEAFF
J gene: TRBJ2-6; clone size: NA; D gene: NA; V gene: TRBV7-2; CDR3 DNA: TGTGCCAGCAGCTTAGGAGTCAGGGGCGATGGGGCCAACGTCCTGACTTTC; CDR3 protein: CASSLGVRGDGANVLTF
J gene: TRBJ2-7; clone size: NA; D gene: TRBD2; V gene: TRBV5-4; CDR3 DNA: TGTGCCAGCAGGAAGACTAGCCAAGGGGTAGGCTACGAGCAGTACTTC; CDR3 protein: CASRKTSQGVGYEQYF
J gene: TRBJ1-3; clone size: NA; D gene: NA; V gene: TRBV30; CDR3 DNA: TGTGCCCAAGGGAGCGGGTTCTCTGGAAACACCATATATTTT; CDR3 protein: CAQGSGFSGNTIYF
J gene: TRBJ2-6; clone size: NA; D gene: NA; V gene: TRBV11-2; CDR3 DNA: TGTGCCAGCAGTCAAGGACTGCTTTCCGGGGCCAACGTCCTGACTTTC; CDR3 protein: CASSQGLLSGANVLTF
J gene: TRBJ2-7; clone size: NA; D gene: NA; V gene: TRBV6-5; CDR3 DNA: TGTGCCAGCAGCCCCGGGTGGCTATCCTACGAGCAGTACTTC; CDR3 protein: CASSPGWLSYEQYF
J gene: TRBJ1-2; clone size: NA; D gene: TRBD1; V gene: TRBV5-5; CDR3 DNA: TGTGCCAGCAGCCCCGGGACAGGGCTTCAGGGCACCTTC; CDR3 protein: CASSPGTGLQGTF
J gene: TRBJ2-2; clone size: NA; D gene: TRBD2; V gene: TRBV7-9; CDR3 DNA: TGTGCCAGCAAGGCGGGGGACACCGGGGAGCTGTTTTTT; CDR3 protein: CASKAGDTGELFF
J gene: TRBJ1-5; clone size: NA; D gene: NA; V gene: TRBV5-5; CDR3 DNA: TGTGCCAGCAGCTTAAGCGGAGGGTACAATCAGCCCCAGCATTTT; CDR3 protein: CASSLSGGYNQPQHF
J gene: TRBJ2-1; clone size: NA; D gene: TRBD1; V gene: TRBV28; CDR3 DNA: TGTGCCAGCAGCCCACGGACAGGGGAAATCAATGAGCAGTTCTTC; CDR3 protein: CASSPRTGEINEQFF
J gene: TRBJ2-7; clone size: once; D gene: TRBD1; V gene: TRBV5-1; CDR3 DNA: TGCGCCAGCACCAAGGCAGGGGGCGAGCAGTACTTC; CDR3 protein: CASTKAGGEQYF
J gene: TRBJ2-3; clone size: NA; D gene: NA; V gene: TRBV12-2; CDR3 DNA: TGTGCAAGTCGCTTAGCCCTTCTTGAGGTCCCCGGGGGGCTCAGGGATACGCAGTATTTT; CDR3 protein: CASRLALLEVPGGLRDTQYF
J gene: TRBJ2-5; clone size: NA; D gene: TRBD1; V gene: TRBV6-5; CDR3 DNA: TGTGCCAGCAGTACCCGGGACAGAGTACAAGAGACCCAGTACTTC; CDR3 protein: CASSTRDRVQETQYF
J gene: TRBJ1-5; clone size: few; D gene: NA; V gene: TRBV6-1; CDR3 DNA: TGTGCCAGCAGTGCTTTACCGGAGGTAGGCAATCAGCCCCAGCATTTT; CDR3 protein: CASSALPEVGNQPQHF